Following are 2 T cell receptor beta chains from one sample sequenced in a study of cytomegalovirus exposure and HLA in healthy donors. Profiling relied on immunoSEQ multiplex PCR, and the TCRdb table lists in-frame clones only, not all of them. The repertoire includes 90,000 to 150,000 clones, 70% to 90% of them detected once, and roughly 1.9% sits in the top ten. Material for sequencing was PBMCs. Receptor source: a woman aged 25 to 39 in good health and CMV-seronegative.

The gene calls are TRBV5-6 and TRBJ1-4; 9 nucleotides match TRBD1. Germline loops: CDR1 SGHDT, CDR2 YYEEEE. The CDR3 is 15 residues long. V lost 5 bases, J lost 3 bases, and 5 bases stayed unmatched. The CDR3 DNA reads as TGTGCCAGCAGGTTTACAGGGGGCTCTAATGAAAAACTGTTTTTT. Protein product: CASRFTGGSNEKLFF.

The CDR3 protein is CASSLTGQGDQPQHF. In DNA, the CDR3 is TGTGCCAGCTCACTGACAGGACAGGGGGATCAGCCCCAGCATTTT. The chain uses TRBV18 and TRBJ1-5; TRBD1 matches at 10 bases. Germline V gene sequence: CDR1 KGHSH, CDR2 LQKENI. The CDR3 covers 15 residues. Trimming at V came to 4 bases and at J to 5 bases, leaving 5 bases not matched to a gene. Using reference TRBV18 and TRBJ1-5 for the parts outside the CDR3, the full variable domain is NAGVMQNPRHLVRRRGQEARLRCSPMKGHSHVYWYRQLPEEGLKFMVYLQKENIIDESGMPKERFSAEFPKEGPSILRIQQVVRGDSAAYFCASSLTGQGDQPQHFGDGTRLSIL.